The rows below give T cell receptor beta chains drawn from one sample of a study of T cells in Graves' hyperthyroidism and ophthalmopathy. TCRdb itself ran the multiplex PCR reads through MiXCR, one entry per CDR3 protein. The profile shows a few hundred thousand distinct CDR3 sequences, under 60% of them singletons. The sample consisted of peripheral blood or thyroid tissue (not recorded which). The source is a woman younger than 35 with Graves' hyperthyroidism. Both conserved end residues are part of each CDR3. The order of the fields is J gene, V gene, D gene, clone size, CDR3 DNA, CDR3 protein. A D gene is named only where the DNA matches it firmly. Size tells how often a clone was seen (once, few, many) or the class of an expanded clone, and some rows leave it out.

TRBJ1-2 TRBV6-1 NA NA TGTGCCAGCAGCCAAGGGGAGGGGCCCCGGGGCTATGGCTACACCTTC CASSQGEGPRGYGYTF
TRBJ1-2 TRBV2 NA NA TGTGCCAGCAGTTACGGGACGGGTTTCGGCGGCTACACCTTC CASSYGTGFGGYTF
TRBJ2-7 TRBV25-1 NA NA TGTGCCAGCAGGATCGGACTGGCGGGTAGCGAGCAGTACTTC CASRIGLAGSEQYF
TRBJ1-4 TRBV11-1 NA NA TGTGCCAGCAGTTTTTCCACAGCTAATGAAAAACTGTTTTTT CASSFSTANEKLFF
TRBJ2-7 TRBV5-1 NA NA TGCGCCAGCAGCTTGGAACGGGCGACGTACGAGCAGTACTTC CASSLERATYEQYF
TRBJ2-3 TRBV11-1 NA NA TGTGCCAGCAGTGAAGTCCCTCAGGGGTCAGATACGCAGTATTTT CASSEVPQGSDTQYF
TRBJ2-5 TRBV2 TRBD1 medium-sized TGTGCCAGCAGCGACAGGGGAGAGACCCAGTACTTC CASSDRGETQYF
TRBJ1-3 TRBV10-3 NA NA TGTGCCATCAGTGAGACGGACCGCCGGACTGGAAACACCATATATTTT CAISETDRRTGNTIYF
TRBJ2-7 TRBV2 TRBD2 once TGTGCCAGCAGTTTCCTAGCGGGTGAACCCTACGAGCAGTACTTC CASSFLAGEPYEQYF
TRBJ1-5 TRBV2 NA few TGTGCCAGCAGTTTCGTTGAAGGTCAGCCCCAGCATTTT CASSFVEGQPQHF
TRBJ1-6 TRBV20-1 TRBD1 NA TGCAGTGCTAAAGGACAGGCTGATCAGCCCCTCCACTTT CSAKGQADQPLHF
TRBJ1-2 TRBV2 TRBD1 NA TGTGCCAGCACGAACAGGGGTGGCGACACCTTC CASTNRGGDTF
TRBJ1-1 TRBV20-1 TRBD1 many TGCAGTGCTAGGAGACAGGGGCTCGACACTGAAGCTTTCTTT CSARRQGLDTEAFF
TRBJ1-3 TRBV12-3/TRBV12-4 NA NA TGTGCCAGCAGTTTTTCCAGGGACACTGGAAACACCATATATTTT CASSFSRDTGNTIYF
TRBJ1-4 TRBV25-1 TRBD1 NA TGTGCCAGCAGTGACACCGGGACAGATGAAAAACTGTTTTTT CASSDTGTDEKLFF
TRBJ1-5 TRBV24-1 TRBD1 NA TGTGCCACCAGTGATTGGAGACAGGGGAAGACCCAGCATTTT CATSDWRQGKTQHF
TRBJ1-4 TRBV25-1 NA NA TGTACCAGCTCACAGGGATCGAGTGAAAAACTGTTTTTT CTSSQGSSEKLFF
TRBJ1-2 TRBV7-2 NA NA TGTGCCAGCAGCTTATTCAGATATGGCTACACCTTC CASSLFRYGYTF
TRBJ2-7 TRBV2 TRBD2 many TGTGCCAGCTGTACTAGCGGGACATGCTACGAGCAGTACTTC CASCTSGTCYEQYF
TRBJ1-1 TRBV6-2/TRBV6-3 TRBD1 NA TGTGCCAGCAGAACAGGGGGGATGGCTGAAGCTTTCTTT CASRTGGMAEAFF
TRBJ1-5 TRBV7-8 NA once TGTGCCAGCAGTTATCTGGACCCAGGGAAGGTCAATCAGCCCCAGCATTTT CASSYLDPGKVNQPQHF
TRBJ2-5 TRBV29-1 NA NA TGCAGCGGAACGGGGGAGACCCAGTACTTC CSGTGETQYF
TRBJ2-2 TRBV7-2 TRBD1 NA TGTGCCAGTAGTCGACAGGGCGACACCGGGGAGCTGTTTTTT CASSRQGDTGELFF
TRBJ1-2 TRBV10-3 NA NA TGTGCCAGCAGCTTATTCGGTGTTTCTTATGGCTACACCTTC CASSLFGVSYGYTF
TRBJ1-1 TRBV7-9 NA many TGTGCCAGCAGCTTGGCAGGGGAAGCTTTCTTT CASSLAGEAFF
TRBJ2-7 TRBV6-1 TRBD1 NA TGTGCCAGCAGTGACACAGGGGAAATCTACGAGCAGTACTTC CASSDTGEIYEQYF
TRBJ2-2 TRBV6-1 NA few TGTGCCAGACGACAGGTGCGCACCGGGGAGCTGTTTTTT CARRQVRTGELFF
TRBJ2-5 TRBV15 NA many TGTGCCACCAGCCGGCAACCCAGGGGCTCGGAGACCCAGTACTTC CATSRQPRGSETQYF
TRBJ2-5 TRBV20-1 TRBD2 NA TGCAGCCTACTAGCGGAGCTCCAAGAGACCCAGTACTTC CSLLAELQETQYF
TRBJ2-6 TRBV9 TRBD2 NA TGTGCCAGCAGCGGCCTAGGGAGGGCGGCCCGCTCTGGGGCCAACGTCCTGACTTTC CASSGLGRAARSGANVLTF
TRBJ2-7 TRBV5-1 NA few TGCGCCAGCAGCTTGGTGGCAGGTGACTCCTACGAGCAGTACTTC CASSLVAGDSYEQYF
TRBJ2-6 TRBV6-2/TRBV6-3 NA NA TGTGCCAGCGCGGGATGGTCCTCTGGGGCCAACGTCCTGACTTTC CASAGWSSGANVLTF
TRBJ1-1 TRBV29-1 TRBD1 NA TGCAGCGTGCCCGGGACAGCTTTGAACACTGAAGCTTTCTTT CSVPGTALNTEAFF
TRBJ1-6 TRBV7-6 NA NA TGTGCCAGCAGCCTCGGGACCACTAATTCACCCCTCCACTTT CASSLGTTNSPLHF
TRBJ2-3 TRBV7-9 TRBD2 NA TGTGCCAGCAGCTCATTACTAGCGGGAGTAAGGGGAGATACGCAGTATTTT CASSSLLAGVRGDTQYF
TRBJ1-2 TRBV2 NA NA TGTGCCAGCAGTGGATTGACAGATCTCTATGGCTACACCTTC CASSGLTDLYGYTF
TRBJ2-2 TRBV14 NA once TGTGCCAGCTCAGCAATCCAGGGTGCCGGTACCGGGGAGCTGTTTTTT CASSAIQGAGTGELFF
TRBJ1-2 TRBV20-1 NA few TGCAGTGCTAGAGATAACGTTCGATTCGATGGCTACACCTTC CSARDNVRFDGYTF
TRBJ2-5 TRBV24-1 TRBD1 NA TGTGCCACCAGTGACGGGACAGGGGACCTAGAGACCCAGTACTTC CATSDGTGDLETQYF
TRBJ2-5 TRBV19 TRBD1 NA TGTGCCAGTAGTCCCCCCCGACAGGGGATAGAGACCCAGTACTTC CASSPPRQGIETQYF
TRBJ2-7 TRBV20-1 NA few TGCAGTGCTAGGGCGGGAACAGGCGAGCAGTACTTC CSARAGTGEQYF
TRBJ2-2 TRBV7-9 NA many TGTGCCAGCGGGTCCGGGGAGCTGTTTTTT CASGSGELFF
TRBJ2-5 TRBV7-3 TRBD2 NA TGTGCCAGCAGCCCACGGTGGCGGGAGGCCCAAGAGACCCAGTACTTC CASSPRWREAQETQYF
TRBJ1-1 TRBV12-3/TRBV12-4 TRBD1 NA TGTGCCAGCAGTGATACGACAGGGAAGGCTTTCTTT CASSDTTGKAFF
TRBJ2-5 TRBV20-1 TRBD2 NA TGCAGTGCTAGAGAGCGGGAGGGCCTCTTGGGCCAGTACTTC CSAREREGLLGQYF
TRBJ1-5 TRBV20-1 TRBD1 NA TGCAGTGCTGGGACAGGGGGAAGGTGGGGCAATCAGCCCCAGCATTTT CSAGTGGRWGNQPQHF
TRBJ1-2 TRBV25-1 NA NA TGTGCCAGCAGAGATAGAGATGGCTACACCTTC CASRDRDGYTF
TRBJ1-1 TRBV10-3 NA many TGTGCCATCAATCCCAGGGGAATGAACACTGAAGCTTTCTTT CAINPRGMNTEAFF
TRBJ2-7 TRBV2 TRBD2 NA TGTGCCATCACCACGACTAGCGGGAGAGTGGACGAGCAGTACTTC CAITTTSGRVDEQYF
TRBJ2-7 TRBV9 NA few TGTGCCAGCAGCCCCCGACCTACGACCTACGAGCAGTACTTC CASSPRPTTYEQYF
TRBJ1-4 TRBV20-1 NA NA TGCAGTGCTAGAGACCAGGGACTGGTTGAAAAACTGTTTTTT CSARDQGLVEKLFF
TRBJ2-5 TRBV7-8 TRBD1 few TGTGCCAGCAGCCGACAGGGTCAGGGGACCCAGTACTTC CASSRQGQGTQYF
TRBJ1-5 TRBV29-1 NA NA TGCAGCCCACAGGACGTGAGTCAGCCCCAGCATTTT CSPQDVSQPQHF
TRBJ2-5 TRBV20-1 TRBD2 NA TGCAGTGCTAGAGAGCCTAGCGGGAGGCCGTGGGAGACCCAGTACTTC CSAREPSGRPWETQYF